This T cell receptor (beta chain) was sequenced during a study of T-cell memory formation after mild COVID-19. Broader study findings: Clones shrinking between day 15 and 85 showed a balanced CD4/CD8 split, and those that grew later tilted toward CD4+.

V gave up 4 bases and J gave up 4 bases, with 18 bases separating them. Per germline, CDR1 SNHLY and CDR2 FYNNEI. The CDR3 is 16 residues long. Details on this clonotype: As yet, its antigen is unknown.

TCRalpha and TCRbeta libraries used 5'RACE with constant-segment primers and UMIs. TCRdb redid the calling of the 5' RACE reads with MiXCR, one entry per CDR3 protein. The sample holds over 400,000 distinct CDR3 sequences; less than 25% are singletons and the top ten take over 10%. The genes are TRBV2 and TRBJ2-3; the D is unclear. Sequenced: PBMCs or a T cell subset sorted from them (not recorded which). The clonotype was recovered from an adult woman who had mild COVID-19 (a few samples of this study predate the infection). Cell type and time point are not known. CDR3 amino acids: CASSARLLPPADTQYF. CDR3 sequence (DNA): TGTGCCAGCAGTGCTCGTCTACTCCCCCCCGCAGATACGCAGTATTTT.